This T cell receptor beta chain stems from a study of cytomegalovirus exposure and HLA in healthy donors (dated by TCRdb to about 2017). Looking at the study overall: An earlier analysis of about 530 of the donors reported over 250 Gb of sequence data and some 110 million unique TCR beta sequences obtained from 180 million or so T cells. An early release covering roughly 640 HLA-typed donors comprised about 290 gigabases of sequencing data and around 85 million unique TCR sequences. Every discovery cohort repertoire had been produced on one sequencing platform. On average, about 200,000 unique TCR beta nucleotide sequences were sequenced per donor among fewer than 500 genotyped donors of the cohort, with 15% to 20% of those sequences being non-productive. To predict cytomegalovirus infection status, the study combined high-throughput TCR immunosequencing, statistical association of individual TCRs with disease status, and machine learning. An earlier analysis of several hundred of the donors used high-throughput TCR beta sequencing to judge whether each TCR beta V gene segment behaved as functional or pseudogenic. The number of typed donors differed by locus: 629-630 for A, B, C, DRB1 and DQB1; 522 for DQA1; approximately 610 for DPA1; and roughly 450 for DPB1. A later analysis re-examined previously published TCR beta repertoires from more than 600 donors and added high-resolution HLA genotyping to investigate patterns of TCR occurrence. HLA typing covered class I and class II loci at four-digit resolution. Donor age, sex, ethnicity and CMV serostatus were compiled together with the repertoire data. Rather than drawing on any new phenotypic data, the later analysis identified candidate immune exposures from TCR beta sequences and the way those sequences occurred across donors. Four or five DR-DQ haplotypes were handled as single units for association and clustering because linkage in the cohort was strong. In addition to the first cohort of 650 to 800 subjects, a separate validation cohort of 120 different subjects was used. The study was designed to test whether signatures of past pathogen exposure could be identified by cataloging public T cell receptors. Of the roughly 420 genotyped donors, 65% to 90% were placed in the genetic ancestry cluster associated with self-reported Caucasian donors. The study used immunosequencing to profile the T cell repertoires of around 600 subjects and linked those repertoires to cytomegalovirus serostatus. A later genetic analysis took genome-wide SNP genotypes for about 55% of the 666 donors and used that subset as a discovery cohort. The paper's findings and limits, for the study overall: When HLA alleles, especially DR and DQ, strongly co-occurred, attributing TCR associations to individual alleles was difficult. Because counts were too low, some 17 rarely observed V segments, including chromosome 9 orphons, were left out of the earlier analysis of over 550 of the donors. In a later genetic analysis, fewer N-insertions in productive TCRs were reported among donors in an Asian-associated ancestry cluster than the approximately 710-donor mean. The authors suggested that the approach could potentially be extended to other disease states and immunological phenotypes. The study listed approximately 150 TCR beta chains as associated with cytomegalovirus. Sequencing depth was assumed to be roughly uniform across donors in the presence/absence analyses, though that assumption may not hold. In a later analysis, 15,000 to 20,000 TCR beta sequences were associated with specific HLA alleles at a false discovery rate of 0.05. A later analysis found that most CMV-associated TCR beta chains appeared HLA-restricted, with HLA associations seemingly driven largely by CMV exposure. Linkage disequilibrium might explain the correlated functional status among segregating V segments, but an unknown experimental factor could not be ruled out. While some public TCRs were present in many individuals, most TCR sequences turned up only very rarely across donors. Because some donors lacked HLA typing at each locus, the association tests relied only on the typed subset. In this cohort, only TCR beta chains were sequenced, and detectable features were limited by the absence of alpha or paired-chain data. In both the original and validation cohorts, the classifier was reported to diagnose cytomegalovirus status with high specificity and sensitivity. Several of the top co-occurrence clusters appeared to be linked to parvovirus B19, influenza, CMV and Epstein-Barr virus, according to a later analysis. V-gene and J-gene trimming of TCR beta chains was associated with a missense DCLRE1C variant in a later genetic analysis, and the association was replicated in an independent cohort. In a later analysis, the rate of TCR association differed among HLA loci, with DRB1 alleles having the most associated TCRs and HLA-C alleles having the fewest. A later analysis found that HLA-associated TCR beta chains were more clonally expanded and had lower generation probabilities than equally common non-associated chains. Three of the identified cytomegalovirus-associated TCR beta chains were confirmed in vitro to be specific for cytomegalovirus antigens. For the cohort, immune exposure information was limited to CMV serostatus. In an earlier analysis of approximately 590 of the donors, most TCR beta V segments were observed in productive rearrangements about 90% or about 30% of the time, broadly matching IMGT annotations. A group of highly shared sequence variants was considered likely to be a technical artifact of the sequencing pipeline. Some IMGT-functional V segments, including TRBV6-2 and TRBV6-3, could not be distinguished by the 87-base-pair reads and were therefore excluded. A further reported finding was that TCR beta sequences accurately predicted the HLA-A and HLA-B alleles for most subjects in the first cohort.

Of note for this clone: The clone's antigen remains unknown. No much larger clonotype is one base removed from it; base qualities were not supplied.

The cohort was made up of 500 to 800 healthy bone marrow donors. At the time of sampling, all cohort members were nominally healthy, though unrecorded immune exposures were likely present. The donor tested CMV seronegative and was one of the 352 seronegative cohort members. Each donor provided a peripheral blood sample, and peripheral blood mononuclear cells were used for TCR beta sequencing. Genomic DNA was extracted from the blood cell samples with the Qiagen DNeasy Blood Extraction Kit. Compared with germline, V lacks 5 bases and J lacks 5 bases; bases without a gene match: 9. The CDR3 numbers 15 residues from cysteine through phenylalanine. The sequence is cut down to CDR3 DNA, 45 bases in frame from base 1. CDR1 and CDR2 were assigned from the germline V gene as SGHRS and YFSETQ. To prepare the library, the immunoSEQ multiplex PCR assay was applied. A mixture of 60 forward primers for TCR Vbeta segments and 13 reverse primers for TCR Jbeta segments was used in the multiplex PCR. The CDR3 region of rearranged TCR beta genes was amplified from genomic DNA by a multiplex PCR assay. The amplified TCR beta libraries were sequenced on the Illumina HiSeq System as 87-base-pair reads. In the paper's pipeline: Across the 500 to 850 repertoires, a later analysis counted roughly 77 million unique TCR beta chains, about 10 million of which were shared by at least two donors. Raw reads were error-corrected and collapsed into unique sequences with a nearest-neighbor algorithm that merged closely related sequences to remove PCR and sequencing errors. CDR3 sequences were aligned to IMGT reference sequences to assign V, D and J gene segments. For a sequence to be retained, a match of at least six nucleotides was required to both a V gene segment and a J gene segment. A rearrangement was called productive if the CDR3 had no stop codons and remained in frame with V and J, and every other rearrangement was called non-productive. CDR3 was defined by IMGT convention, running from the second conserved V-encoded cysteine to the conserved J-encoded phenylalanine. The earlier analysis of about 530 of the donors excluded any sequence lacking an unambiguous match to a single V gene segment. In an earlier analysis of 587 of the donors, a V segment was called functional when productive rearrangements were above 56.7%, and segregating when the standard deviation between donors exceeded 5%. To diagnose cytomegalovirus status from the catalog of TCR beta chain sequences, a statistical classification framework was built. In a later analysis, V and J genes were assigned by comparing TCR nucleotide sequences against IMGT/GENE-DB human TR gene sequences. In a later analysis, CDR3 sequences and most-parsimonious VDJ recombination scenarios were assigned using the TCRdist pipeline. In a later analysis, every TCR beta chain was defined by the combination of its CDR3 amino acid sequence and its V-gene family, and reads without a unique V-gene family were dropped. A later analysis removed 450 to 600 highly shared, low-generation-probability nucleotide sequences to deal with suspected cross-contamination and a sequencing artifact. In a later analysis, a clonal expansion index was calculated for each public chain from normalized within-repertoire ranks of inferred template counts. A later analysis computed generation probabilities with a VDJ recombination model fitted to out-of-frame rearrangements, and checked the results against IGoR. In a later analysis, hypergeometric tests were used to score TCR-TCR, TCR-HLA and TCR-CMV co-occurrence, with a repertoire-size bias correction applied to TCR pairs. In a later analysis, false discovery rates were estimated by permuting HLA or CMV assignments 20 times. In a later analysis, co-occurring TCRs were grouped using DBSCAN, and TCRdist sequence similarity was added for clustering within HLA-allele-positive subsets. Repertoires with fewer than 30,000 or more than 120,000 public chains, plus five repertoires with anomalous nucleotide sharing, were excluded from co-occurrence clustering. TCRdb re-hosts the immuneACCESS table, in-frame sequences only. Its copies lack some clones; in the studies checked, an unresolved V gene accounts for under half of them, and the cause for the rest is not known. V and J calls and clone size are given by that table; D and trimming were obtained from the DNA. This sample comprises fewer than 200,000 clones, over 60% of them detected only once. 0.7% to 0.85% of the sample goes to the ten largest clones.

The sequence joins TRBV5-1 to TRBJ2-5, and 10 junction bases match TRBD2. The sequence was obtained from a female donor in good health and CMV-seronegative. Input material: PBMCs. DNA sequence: TGCGCCAGCAGGTCACTAGCGGGGCTGGAGGAGACCCAGTACTTC. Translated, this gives CASRSLAGLEETQYF.